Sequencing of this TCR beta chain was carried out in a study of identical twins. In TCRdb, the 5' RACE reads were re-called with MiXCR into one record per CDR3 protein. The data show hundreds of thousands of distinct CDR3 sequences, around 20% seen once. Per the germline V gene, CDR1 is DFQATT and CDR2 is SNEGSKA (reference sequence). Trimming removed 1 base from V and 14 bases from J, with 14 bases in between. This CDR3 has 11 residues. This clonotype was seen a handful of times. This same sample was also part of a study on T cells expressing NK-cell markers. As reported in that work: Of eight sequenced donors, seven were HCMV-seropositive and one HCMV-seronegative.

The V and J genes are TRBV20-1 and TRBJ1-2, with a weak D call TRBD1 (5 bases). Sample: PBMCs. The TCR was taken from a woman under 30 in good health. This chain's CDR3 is CSARGLGASTF. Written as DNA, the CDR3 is TGCAGTGCTAGAGGTCTAGGGGCGTCTACCTTC.